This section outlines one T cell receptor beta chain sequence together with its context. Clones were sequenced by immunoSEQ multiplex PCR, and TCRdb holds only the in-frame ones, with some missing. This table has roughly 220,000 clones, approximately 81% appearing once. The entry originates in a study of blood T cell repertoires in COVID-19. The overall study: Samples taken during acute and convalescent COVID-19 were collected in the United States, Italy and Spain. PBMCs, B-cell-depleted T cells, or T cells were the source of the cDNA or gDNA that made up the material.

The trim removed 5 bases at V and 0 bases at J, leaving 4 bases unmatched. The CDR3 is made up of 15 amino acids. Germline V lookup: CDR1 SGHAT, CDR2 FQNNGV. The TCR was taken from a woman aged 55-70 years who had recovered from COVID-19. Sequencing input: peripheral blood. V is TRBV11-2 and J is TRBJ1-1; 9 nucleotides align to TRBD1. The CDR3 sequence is CASSRRQGVNTEAFF. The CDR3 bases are TGTGCCAGCAGCCGAAGACAGGGGGTGAACACTGAAGCTTTCTTT.